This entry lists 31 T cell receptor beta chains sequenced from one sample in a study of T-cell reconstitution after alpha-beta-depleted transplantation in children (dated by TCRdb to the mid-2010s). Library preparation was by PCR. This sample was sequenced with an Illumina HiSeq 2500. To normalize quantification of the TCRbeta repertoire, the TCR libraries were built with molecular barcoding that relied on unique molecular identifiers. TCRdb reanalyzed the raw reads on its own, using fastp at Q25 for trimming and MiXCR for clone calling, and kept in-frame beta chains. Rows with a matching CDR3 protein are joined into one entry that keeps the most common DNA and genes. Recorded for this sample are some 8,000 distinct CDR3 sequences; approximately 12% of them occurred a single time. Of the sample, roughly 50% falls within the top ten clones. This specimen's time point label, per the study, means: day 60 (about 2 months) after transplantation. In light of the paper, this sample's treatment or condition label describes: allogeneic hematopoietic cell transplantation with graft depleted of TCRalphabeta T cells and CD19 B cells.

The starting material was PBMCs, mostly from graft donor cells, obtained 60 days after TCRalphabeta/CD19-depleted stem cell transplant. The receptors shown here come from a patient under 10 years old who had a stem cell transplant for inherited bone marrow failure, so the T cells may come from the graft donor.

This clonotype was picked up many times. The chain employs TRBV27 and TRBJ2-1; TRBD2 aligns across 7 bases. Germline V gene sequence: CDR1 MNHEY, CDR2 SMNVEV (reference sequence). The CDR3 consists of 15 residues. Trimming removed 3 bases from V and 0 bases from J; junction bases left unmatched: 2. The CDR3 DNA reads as TGTGCCAGCAGTTTTGGCGGGAGCTCCTACAATGAGCAGTTCTTC. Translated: CASSFGGSSYNEQFF.

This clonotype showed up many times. The CDR3 is CASSPGTSGYTGELFF. For the CDR3, the DNA is TGTGCCAGCAGCCCCGGGACTAGCGGTTACACCGGGGAGCTGTTTTTT. The chain couples TRBV5-8 to TRBJ2-2, with 11 bases lining up with TRBD2. The CDR3 covers 16 residues. Germline trimming cut 4 bases from V and 3 bases from J; bases unmatched to any gene: 5. Germline V CDR1 and CDR2: SGHTS, YDEGEE.

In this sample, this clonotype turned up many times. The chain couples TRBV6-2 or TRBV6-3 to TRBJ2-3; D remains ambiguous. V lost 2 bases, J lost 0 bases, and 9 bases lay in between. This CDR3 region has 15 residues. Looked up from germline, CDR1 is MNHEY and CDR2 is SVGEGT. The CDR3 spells CASSYPPWSTDTQYF. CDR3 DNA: TGTGCCAGCAGTTACCCCCCGTGGAGCACAGATACGCAGTATTTT.

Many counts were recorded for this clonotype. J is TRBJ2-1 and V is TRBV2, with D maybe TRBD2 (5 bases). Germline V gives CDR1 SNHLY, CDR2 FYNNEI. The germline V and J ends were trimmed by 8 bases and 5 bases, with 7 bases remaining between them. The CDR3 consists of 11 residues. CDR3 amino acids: CASVAHNEQFF. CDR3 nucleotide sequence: TGTGCCAGCGTAGCGCACAATGAGCAGTTCTTC.

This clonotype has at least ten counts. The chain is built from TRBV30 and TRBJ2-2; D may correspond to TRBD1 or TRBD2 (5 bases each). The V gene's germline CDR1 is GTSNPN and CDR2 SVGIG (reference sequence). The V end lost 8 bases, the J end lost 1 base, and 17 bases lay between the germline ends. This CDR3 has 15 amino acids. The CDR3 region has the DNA TGTGCCGGGGGATGGGGATCGGAGAACACCGGGGAGCTGTTTTTT. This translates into CAGGWGSENTGELFF.

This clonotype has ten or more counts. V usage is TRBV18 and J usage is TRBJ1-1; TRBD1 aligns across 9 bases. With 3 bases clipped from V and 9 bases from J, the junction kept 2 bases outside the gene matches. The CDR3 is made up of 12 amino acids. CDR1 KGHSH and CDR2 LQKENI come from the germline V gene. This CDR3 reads CASSPGQGKAFF. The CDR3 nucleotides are TGTGCCAGCTCACCCGGACAGGGGAAAGCTTTCTTT. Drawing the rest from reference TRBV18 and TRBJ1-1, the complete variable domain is NAGVMQNPRHLVRRRGQEARLRCSPMKGHSHVYWYRQLPEEGLKFMVYLQKENIIDESGMPKERFSAEFPKEGPSILRIQQVVRGDSAAYFCASSPGQGKAFFGQGTRLTVV.

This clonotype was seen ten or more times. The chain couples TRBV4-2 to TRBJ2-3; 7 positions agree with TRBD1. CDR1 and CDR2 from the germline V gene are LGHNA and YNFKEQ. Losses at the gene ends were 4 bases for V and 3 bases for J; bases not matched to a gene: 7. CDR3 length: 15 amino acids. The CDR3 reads CASSRPTGMTDTQYF. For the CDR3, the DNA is TGTGCCAGCAGCCGTCCGACAGGGATGACAGATACGCAGTATTTT.

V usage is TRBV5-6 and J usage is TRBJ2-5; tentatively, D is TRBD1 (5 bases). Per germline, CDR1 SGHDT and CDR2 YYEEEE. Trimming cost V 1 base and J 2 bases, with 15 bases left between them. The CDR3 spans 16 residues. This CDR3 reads CASSLSGASTQETQYF. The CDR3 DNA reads TGTGCCAGCAGCTTGAGTGGGGCGTCTACTCAAGAGACCCAGTACTTC.

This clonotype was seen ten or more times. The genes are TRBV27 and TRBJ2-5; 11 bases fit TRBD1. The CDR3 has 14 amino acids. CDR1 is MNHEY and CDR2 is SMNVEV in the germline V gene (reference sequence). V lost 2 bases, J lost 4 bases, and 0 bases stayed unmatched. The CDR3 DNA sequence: TGTGCCAGCAGTTTAGGGACAGGGGGAGAGACCCAGTACTTC. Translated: CASSLGTGGETQYF.

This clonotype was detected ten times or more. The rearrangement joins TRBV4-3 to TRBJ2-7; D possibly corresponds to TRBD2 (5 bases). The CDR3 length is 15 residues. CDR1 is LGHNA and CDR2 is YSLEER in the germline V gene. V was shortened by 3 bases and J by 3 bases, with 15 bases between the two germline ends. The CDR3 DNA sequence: TGCGCCAGCAGCCACCTCACGACTAAGGACTACGAGCAGTACTTC. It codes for CASSHLTTKDYEQYF.

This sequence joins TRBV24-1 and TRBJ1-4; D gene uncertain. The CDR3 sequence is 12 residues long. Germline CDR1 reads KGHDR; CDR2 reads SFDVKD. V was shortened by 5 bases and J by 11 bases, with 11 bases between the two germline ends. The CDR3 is CATSGDHGKLFF. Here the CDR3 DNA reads TGTGCCACCAGTGGAGACCACGGGAAACTGTTTTTT.

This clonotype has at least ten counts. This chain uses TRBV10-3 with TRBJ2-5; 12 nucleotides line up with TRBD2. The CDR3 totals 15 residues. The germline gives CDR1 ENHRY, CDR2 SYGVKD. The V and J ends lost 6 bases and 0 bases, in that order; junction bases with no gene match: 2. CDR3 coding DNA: TGTGCCATCAGGGGGACTAGCGGGTACCAAGAGACCCAGTACTTC. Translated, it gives CAIRGTSGYQETQYF.

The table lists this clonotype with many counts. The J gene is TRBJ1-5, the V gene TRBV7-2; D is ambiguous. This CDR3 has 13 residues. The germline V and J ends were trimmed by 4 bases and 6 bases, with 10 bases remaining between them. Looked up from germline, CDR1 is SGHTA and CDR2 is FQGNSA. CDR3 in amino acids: CASSWRESQPQHF. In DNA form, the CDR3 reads TGTGCCAGCAGCTGGAGGGAGAGTCAGCCCCAGCATTTT. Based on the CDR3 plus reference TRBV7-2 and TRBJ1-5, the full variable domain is GAGVSQSPSNKVTEKGKDVELRCDPISGHTALYWYRQSLGQGLEFLIYFQGNSAPDKSGLPSDRFSAERTGGSVSTLTIQRTQQEDSAVYLCASSWRESQPQHFGDGTRLSIL.

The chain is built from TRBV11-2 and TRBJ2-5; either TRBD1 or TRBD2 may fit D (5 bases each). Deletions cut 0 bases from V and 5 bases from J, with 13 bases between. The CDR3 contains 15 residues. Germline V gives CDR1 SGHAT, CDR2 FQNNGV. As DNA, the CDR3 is TGTGCCAGCAGCTTAGACGAGGGGCGGAAGGAGACCCAGTACTTC. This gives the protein CASSLDEGRKETQYF. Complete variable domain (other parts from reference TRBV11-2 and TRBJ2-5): EAGVAQSPRYKIIEKRQSVAFWCNPISGHATLYWYQQILGQGPKLLIQFQNNGVVDDSQLPKDRFSAERLKGVDSTLKIQPAKLEDSAVYLCASSLDEGRKETQYFGPGTRLLVL.

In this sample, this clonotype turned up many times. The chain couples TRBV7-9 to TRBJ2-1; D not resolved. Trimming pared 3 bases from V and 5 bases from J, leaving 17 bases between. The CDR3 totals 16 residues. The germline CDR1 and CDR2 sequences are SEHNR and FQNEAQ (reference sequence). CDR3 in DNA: TGTGCCAGCAGCTTCAGGCCTAGGAGCGCCAACAATGAGCAGTTCTTC. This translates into CASSFRPRSANNEQFF.

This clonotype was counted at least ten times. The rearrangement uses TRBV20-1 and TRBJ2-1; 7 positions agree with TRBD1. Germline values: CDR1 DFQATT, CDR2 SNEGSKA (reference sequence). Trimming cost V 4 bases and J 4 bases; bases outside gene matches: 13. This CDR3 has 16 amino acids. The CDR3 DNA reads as TGCAGTGCTACTACCAGGGGGAGCGTCACTTACAATGAGCAGTTCTTC. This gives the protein CSATTRGSVTYNEQFF.

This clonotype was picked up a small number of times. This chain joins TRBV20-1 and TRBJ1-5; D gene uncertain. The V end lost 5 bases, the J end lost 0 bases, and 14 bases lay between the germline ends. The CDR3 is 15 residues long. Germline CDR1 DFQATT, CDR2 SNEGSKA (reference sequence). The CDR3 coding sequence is TGCAGTGCTCGCGAGCTATTTCATAGCAATCAGCCCCAGCATTTT. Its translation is CSARELFHSNQPQHF.

The CDR3 region is CASTPFTGANEQYF. The CDR3 DNA reads TGTGCCAGCACCCCTTTTACGGGAGCCAACGAGCAGTACTTC. This rearrangement joins TRBV12-3 or TRBV12-4 to TRBJ2-7; weak D call: TRBD2 (6 bases). Trimming left V 7 bases short and J 5 bases short, with 18 bases between. This CDR3 spans 14 amino acids.

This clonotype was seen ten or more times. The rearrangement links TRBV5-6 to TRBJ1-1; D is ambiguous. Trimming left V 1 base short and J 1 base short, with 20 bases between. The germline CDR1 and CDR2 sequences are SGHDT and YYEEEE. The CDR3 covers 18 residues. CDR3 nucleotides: TGTGCCAGCAGCTTGTTTAGTAATGGGTCGTCAGGGAACACTGAAGCTTTCTTT. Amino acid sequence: CASSLFSNGSSGNTEAFF.

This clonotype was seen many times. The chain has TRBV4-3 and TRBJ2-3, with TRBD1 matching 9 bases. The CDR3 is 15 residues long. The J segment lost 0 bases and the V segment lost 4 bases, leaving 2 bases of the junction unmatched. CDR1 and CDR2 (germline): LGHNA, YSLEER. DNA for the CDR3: TGCGCCAGCAGCCTACAGGGGGCTAGCACAGATACGCAGTATTTT. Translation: CASSLQGASTDTQYF.

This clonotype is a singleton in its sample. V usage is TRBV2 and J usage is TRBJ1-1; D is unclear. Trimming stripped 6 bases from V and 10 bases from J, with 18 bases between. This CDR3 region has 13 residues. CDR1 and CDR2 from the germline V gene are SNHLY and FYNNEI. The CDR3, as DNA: TGTGCCAGCAGCAAAGTTGTCCCATTAGGAGCTTTCTTT. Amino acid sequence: CASSKVVPLGAFF.

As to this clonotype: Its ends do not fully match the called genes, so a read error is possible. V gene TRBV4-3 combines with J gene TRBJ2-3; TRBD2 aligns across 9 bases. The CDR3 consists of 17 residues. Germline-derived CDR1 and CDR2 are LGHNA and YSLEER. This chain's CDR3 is CASSQEWLAGISDTQDF. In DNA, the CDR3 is TGCGCCAGCAGCCAAGAATGGCTAGCGGGGATTTCAGATACGCAGGATTTT.

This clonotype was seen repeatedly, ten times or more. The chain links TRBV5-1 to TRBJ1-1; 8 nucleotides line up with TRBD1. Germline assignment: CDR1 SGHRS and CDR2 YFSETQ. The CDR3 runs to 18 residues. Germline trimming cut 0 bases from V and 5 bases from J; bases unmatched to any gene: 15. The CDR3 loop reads CASSLGPVRQGRKTEAFF. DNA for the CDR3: TGCGCCAGCAGCTTGGGCCCGGTACGACAGGGGCGGAAGACTGAAGCTTTCTTT.

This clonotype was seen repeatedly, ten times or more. CDR3 loop: CASSQDPFLGNEQFF. DNA of the CDR3: TGTGCCAGCAGCCAAGACCCGTTTTTGGGGAATGAGCAGTTCTTC. The genes are TRBV4-2 and TRBJ2-1, with D unresolved. Germline values: CDR1 LGHNA, CDR2 YNFKEQ. CDR3 length equals 15 residues. The germline V and J ends were trimmed by 0 bases and 7 bases, with 13 bases remaining between them.

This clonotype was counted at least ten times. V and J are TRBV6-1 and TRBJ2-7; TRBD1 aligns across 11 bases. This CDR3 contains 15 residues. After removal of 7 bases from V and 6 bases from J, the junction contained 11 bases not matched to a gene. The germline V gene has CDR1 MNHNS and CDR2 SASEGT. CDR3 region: CASTLWGTGGVEQYF. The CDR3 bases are TGTGCCAGCACTCTATGGGGGACAGGGGGTGTCGAGCAGTACTTC.

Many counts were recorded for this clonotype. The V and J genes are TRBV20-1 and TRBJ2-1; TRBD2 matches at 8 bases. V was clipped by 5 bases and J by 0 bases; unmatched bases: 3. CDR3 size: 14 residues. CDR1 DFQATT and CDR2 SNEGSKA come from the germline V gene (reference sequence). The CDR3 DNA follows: TGCAGTGCTCTAAGCGGGAGCTCCTACAATGAGCAGTTCTTC. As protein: CSALSGSSYNEQFF.

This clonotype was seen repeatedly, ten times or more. The CDR3 DNA follows: TGCGCCAGCAGCTTGGGCGGGACAGATGCCTCCTACGAGCAGTACTTC. It specifies CASSLGGTDASYEQYF. The V gene is TRBV5-1, the J gene TRBJ2-7; D may be TRBD1 (7 bases). Germline V gives CDR1 SGHRS, CDR2 YFSETQ. The CDR3 contains 16 residues. V dropped 0 bases and J dropped 0 bases, with 13 bases sitting between them.

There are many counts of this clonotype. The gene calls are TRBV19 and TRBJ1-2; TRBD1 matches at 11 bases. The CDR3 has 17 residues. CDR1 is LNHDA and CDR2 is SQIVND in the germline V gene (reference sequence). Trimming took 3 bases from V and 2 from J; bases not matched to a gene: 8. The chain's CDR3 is CASSILDRGPVNYGYTF. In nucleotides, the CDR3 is TGTGCCAGTAGTATTCTGGACAGGGGGCCCGTAAACTATGGCTACACCTTC.

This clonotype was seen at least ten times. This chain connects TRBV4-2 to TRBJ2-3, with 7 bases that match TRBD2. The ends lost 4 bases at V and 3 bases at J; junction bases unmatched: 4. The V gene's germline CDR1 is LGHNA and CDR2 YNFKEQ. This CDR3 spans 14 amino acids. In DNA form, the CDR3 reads TGTGCCAGCAGCCCTAGCGGAGAAACAGATACGCAGTATTTT. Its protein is CASSPSGETDTQYF.

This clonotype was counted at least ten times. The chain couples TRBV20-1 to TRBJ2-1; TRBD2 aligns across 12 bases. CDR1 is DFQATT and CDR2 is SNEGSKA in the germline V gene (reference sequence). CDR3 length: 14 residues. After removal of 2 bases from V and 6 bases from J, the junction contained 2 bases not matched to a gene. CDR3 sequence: CSARLAGGPNEQFF. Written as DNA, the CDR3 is TGCAGTGCTAGACTAGCGGGAGGGCCCAATGAGCAGTTCTTC.

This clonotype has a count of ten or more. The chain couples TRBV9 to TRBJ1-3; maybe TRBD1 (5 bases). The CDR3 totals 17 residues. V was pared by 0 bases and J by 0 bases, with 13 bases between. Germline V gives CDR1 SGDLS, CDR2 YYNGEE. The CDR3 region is CASSVEGSYFSGNTIYF. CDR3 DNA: TGTGCCAGCAGCGTAGAGGGGTCCTACTTCTCTGGAAACACCATATATTTT.